This passage covers 10 T cell receptor beta chains from one sample sequenced in a study of T cell responses to AZD1222 COVID-19 vaccine. Sequenced by immunoSEQ multiplex PCR; TCRdb stores in-frame clones only, minus some. This table has around 84,000 clones, 70% to 90% appearing once. Source: peripheral blood, taken 28 days after the second AZD1222 dose. The receptors come from an adult who received the AZD1222 COVID-19 vaccine.

The chain carries TRBV28 and TRBJ2-1, with 8 bases that match TRBD1. CDR3 length: 17 amino acids. After removal of 6 bases from V and 3 bases from J, the junction contained 13 bases not matched to a gene. The V gene's germline CDR1 is MDHEN and CDR2 SYDVKM. CDR3 in amino acids: CASRNLPGGTGYNEQFF. In DNA form, the CDR3 reads TGTGCCAGCAGAAACCTCCCCGGCGGGACAGGCTACAATGAGCAGTTCTTC. Combining the CDR3 with reference TRBV28 and TRBJ2-1 gives the whole variable domain DVKVTQSSRYLVKRTGEKVFLECVQDMDHENMFWYRQDPGLGLRLIYFSYDVKMKEKGDIPEGYSVSREKKERFSLILESASTNQTSMYLCASRNLPGGTGYNEQFFGPGTRLTVL.

This sequence joins TRBV19 and TRBJ1-5, with a weak D call TRBD1 (5 bases). The V gene's germline CDR1 is LNHDA and CDR2 SQIVND (reference sequence). V lost 1 base and J lost 7, with 11 bases in between. The CDR3 totals 14 residues. The CDR3 here is CASSIATGNQPQHF. The CDR3 DNA reads as TGTGCCAGTAGTATAGCAACAGGTAACCAGCCCCAGCATTTT. The whole variable domain, filled in from reference TRBV19 and TRBJ1-5, reads DGGITQSPKYLFRKEGQNVTLSCEQNLNHDAMYWYRQDPGQGLRLIYYSQIVNDFQKGDIAEGYSVSREKKESFPLTVTSAQKNPTAFYLCASSIATGNQPQHFGDGTRLSIL.

V is TRBV4-1 and J is TRBJ2-1; 10 bases match TRBD1. The CDR3 contains 16 residues. Germline CDR1 and CDR2: MGHRA and YSYEKL. V shed 4 bases, J shed 6 bases, and the junction held 9 bases outside the gene matches. The CDR3 region is CASSRPLRDRGNEQFF. DNA of the CDR3: TGCGCCAGCAGCCGACCTCTCCGGGACAGGGGCAATGAGCAGTTCTTC.

This clone was recorded only once. The rearrangement links TRBV2 to TRBJ1-1; D call uncertain. There are 14 residues in the CDR3. Germline assignment: CDR1 SNHLY and CDR2 FYNNEI. V was trimmed by 5 bases and J by 4 bases, leaving 14 bases between them. For the CDR3, the DNA is TGTGCCAGCAGTACCTCCCGGGCCAGCACTGAAGCTTTCTTT. Amino acid sequence: CASSTSRASTEAFF.

This clone appeared a single time. The chain combines TRBV15 with TRBJ2-7; TRBD1 matches 9 bases. Per germline, CDR1 LNHNV and CDR2 YYDKDF (reference sequence). V was clipped by 3 bases and J by 4 bases; unmatched bases: 7. The CDR3 has 15 amino acids. CDR3 loop: CATSRGQGPIYEQYF. The CDR3 DNA follows: TGTGCCACCAGCAGGGGACAGGGACCAATTTACGAGCAGTACTTC.

The rearrangement links TRBV7-9 to TRBJ1-1, with D hard to call. The V and J ends lost 5 bases and 3 bases respectively, with 13 bases between them. The CDR3 is 14 amino acids. Per the germline V gene, CDR1 is SEHNR and CDR2 is FQNEAQ (reference sequence). The CDR3 nucleotides read TGTGCCAGCAGCGCCGTCGGGAGGGACACTGAAGCTTTCTTT. It translates to CASSAVGRDTEAFF.

The chain carries TRBV6-6 and TRBJ1-4, with 12 bases fitting TRBD1. Germline lookup yields CDR1 MNHNY and CDR2 SVGAGI (reference sequence). After removal of 4 bases from V and 3 bases from J, the junction contained 3 bases not matched to a gene. The CDR3 sequence is 16 residues long. This chain's CDR3 is CASSSGQGAANEKLFF. The CDR3 DNA reads TGTGCCAGCAGTTCGGGACAGGGGGCTGCTAATGAAAAACTGTTTTTT.

The V gene is TRBV11-2, the J gene TRBJ2-3; TRBD1 agrees at 9 bases. Trimming removed 4 bases from V and 5 bases from J; junction bases left unmatched: 4. The V gene's germline CDR1 is SGHAT and CDR2 FQNNGV. This CDR3 has 14 residues. This CDR3 reads CASSSGTGKDTQYF. DNA of the CDR3: TGTGCCAGCAGCTCCGGGACAGGGAAAGATACGCAGTATTTT.

V usage is TRBV11-1 and J usage is TRBJ2-7, with D unclear. V lost 6 bases, J lost 3 bases, and 12 bases lay in between. This CDR3 spans 13 amino acids. Germline loops: CDR1 SGHAT, CDR2 FQDESV (reference sequence). The CDR3 coding sequence is TGTGCCAGCAGTCCGACGGGTTACTACGAGCAGTACTTC. It yields the protein CASSPTGYYEQYF.

This chain connects TRBV27 to TRBJ2-1, with D hard to call. This CDR3 is built from 14 residues. Germline CDR1 MNHEY, CDR2 SMNVEV (reference sequence). Between the trimmed V and J ends, which lost 0 bases and 3 bases, there was a span of 6 bases. The chain's CDR3 is CASSLSWDYNEQFF. CDR3 coding DNA: TGTGCCAGCAGTTTATCATGGGACTACAATGAGCAGTTCTTC.